These 23 T cell receptor beta chains were sequenced from one sample in a study of early T cells in non-severe SARS-CoV-2 infection. TCRdb reprocessed the 5' RACE reads with MiXCR, giving one entry per CDR3 protein. The sample includes fewer than 110,000 distinct CDR3 sequences, 11% of them seen just once. The sample taken for sequencing was whole blood. The receptors were gathered from an adult who was a healthcare worker with PCR-confirmed SARS-CoV-2 infection or an uninfected control (not recorded which).

The gene calls are TRBV6-2 or TRBV6-3 and TRBJ1-1; D gene uncertain. The CDR3 is 15 amino acids. The germline gives CDR1 MNHEY, CDR2 SVGEGT. V lost 4 bases and J 0 bases, leaving 12 bases between the germline ends. The CDR3 is CASSWLEYLNTEAFF. The CDR3 DNA reads TGTGCCAGCAGTTGGCTAGAGTACCTGAACACTGAAGCTTTCTTT.

This clonotype has a count of ten or more. The CDR3 DNA reads as TGTGCCAGCAGTTTAGAGCGGGACGTCTCCTACGAGCAGTACTTC. Encoded protein: CASSLERDVSYEQYF. This chain connects TRBV28 to TRBJ2-7; 7 bases are a match to TRBD2. The CDR3 length is 15 residues. Germline V gives CDR1 MDHEN, CDR2 SYDVKM. J gave up 0 bases and V 2 bases, and 4 bases lay outside the gene matches.

This clonotype showed up many times. The chain recombines TRBV20-1 with TRBJ2-7; D is uncertain. The CDR3 loop spans 15 amino acids. CDR1 is DFQATT, CDR2 SNEGSKA, per germline (reference sequence). V dropped 0 bases and J dropped 1 base, with 13 bases sitting between them. CDR3 loop: CSARDGRSQSYEQYF. In DNA form, the CDR3 reads TGCAGTGCTAGAGATGGGCGGTCGCAATCCTACGAGCAGTACTTC.

Many counts were recorded for this clonotype. This rearrangement joins TRBV6-5 to TRBJ2-1; TRBD2 aligns across 13 bases. Germline loops: CDR1 MNHEY, CDR2 SVGAGI. The CDR3 is 16 amino acids. J lost 6 bases, V lost 6 bases, and 8 bases had no gene match. The CDR3 DNA reads as TGTGCCAGCAGCAGAGGACTAGCGGGAGTACCCAATGAGCAGTTCTTC. Encoded protein: CASSRGLAGVPNEQFF.

This clonotype was seen many times. The V and J genes are TRBV3-1 and TRBJ2-5; TRBD2 aligns across 13 bases. The CDR3 runs 16 residues. Germline V lookup: CDR1 LGHDT, CDR2 YNNKEL (reference sequence). The ends lost 5 bases at V and 1 base at J; junction bases unmatched: 4. This CDR3 reads CASSSWTSGSQETQYF. Written as DNA, the CDR3 is TGTGCCAGCAGCTCTTGGACTAGCGGGAGCCAAGAGACCCAGTACTTC.

This clonotype was seen more than once but under ten times. This sequence joins TRBV24-1 and TRBJ2-5; 14 bases match TRBD2. The germline gives CDR1 KGHDR, CDR2 SFDVKD. The CDR3 contains 19 residues. J lost 2 bases, V lost 4 bases, and 11 bases had no gene match. This CDR3 reads CATSELPGLAGEGQETQYF. The DNA for the CDR3 is TGTGCCACCAGTGAGCTTCCGGGACTAGCGGGAGAAGGGCAAGAGACCCAGTACTTC.

The V call is TRBV6-6, the J call TRBJ1-1, with D possibly being TRBD1 (5 bases). This CDR3 region has 12 residues. Trimming took 6 bases from V and 11 from J, leaving 16 bases between them. The germline V gene encodes CDR1 MNHNY and CDR2 SVGAGI (reference sequence). The CDR3 protein is CASRNGGSEAFF. Here the CDR3 DNA reads TGTGCCAGCAGGAATGGGGGATCAGAGGCTTTCTTT.

This clonotype was seen repeatedly, ten times or more. The chain employs TRBV12-3 or TRBV12-4 and TRBJ2-1; perhaps TRBD2 as D (6 bases). The germline V and J ends were trimmed by 7 bases and 0 bases, with 13 bases remaining between them. This CDR3 contains 15 residues. The CDR3 sequence: CASIGGENSYNEQFF. The CDR3 DNA sequence: TGTGCCAGCATTGGCGGGGAAAACTCCTACAATGAGCAGTTCTTC.

V gene TRBV29-1 combines with J gene TRBJ2-1; D is perhaps TRBD2 (6 bases). This CDR3 has 15 amino acids. V lost 5 bases and J lost 0, with 14 bases in between. Per the germline V gene, CDR1 is SQVTM and CDR2 is ANQGSEA. This chain's CDR3 is CSVLSGPSSYNEQFF. The CDR3 DNA is TGCAGCGTTCTGAGCGGGCCGAGCTCCTACAATGAGCAGTTCTTC.

The table lists this clonotype with a few counts. This chain connects TRBV28 to TRBJ1-1; D is unresolved. CDR3 length equals 13 residues. The germline V gene encodes CDR1 MDHEN and CDR2 SYDVKM. V lost 4 bases and J lost 0, with 6 bases in between. The DNA of the CDR3 is TGTGCCAGCAGTTACCCCGTGAACACTGAAGCTTTCTTT. The encoded protein is CASSYPVNTEAFF.

There are a few counts of this clonotype. The gene calls are TRBV19 and TRBJ2-1; 9 bases fit TRBD1. V lost 5 bases and J lost 5; bases outside the gene matches: 4. The CDR3 is 14 amino acids. CDR1 and CDR2 (germline): LNHDA, SQIVND (reference sequence). The CDR3 spells CASSRDRDNNEQFF. The CDR3 region has the DNA TGTGCCAGTAGTCGGGACAGGGATAACAATGAGCAGTTCTTC.

This clonotype was counted a few times. The chain uses TRBV27 and TRBJ1-1; D gene unclear. The CDR3 has 13 amino acids. The V gene's germline CDR1 is MNHEY and CDR2 SMNVEV (reference sequence). The ends were cut back, 3 bases at V and 3 bases at J, with 8 bases in the middle. This CDR3 is CASSFGTYTEAFF. CDR3 DNA: TGTGCCAGCAGTTTCGGAACCTACACTGAAGCTTTCTTT.

This clonotype showed up many times. The chain has TRBV6-2 or TRBV6-3 and TRBJ1-6; no clear D gene. The V and J ends lost 4 bases and 8 bases respectively, with 21 bases between them. Germline V gene sequence: CDR1 MNHEY, CDR2 SVGEGT. The CDR3 sequence is 17 residues long. In nucleotides, the CDR3 is TGTGCCAGCAGTTGGAGCCAGCGTGGGAGAGCCGATTCACCCCTCCACTTT. This translates into CASSWSQRGRADSPLHF.

Many counts were recorded for this clonotype. This chain joins TRBV27 and TRBJ2-5; 7 bases fit TRBD2. V gave up 7 bases and J gave up 5 bases; unmatched junction bases: 10. CDR3 size: 14 residues. Germline assignment: CDR1 MNHEY and CDR2 SMNVEV (reference sequence). DNA for the CDR3: TGTGCCAGCAAGGGGTTAGCGGGCCCCGAGACCCAGTACTTC. It translates to CASKGLAGPETQYF.

This clonotype has only a few counts. The rearrangement links TRBV5-6 to TRBJ2-7; TRBD2 agrees at 10 bases. The CDR3 is 16 residues long. Unmatched junction bases numbered 12, after V lost 4 bases and J lost 5 bases. The germline gives CDR1 SGHDT, CDR2 YYEEEE. The CDR3 bases are TGTGCCAGCAGCCCTTCGGGTCTGCTAGCGGGAGACGAGCAGTACTTC. This translates into CASSPSGLLAGDEQYF.

This clonotype has a handful of counts. V gene TRBV27 combines with J gene TRBJ2-5; D is possibly TRBD2 (5 bases). Germline assignment: CDR1 MNHEY and CDR2 SMNVEV (reference sequence). The V end lost 3 bases, the J end lost 5 bases, and 13 bases lay between the germline ends. The CDR3 is made up of 14 amino acids. CDR3 amino acids: CASSLNRGDETQYF. CDR3 nucleotides: TGTGCCAGCAGTTTGAATCGGGGTGACGAGACCCAGTACTTC.

On this clonotype itself: Just one base apart from a much larger clone, this may be a read error. V is TRBV6-6 and J is TRBJ1-2; the match to TRBD1 covers 7 bases. CDR3 size: 13 residues. CDR1 MNHNY and CDR2 SVGAGI come from the germline V gene (reference sequence). The CDR3, as DNA: TGTGTCAGCAGCCTGGGGACAGCTGGCGGCTACACCTTC. This codes for CVSSLGTAGGYTF.

This clonotype was recorded a few times. DNA of the CDR3: TGTGCCAGAGCAGGGGACAGGGGAAACTACGAGCAGTACTTC. This encodes CARAGDRGNYEQYF. The rearrangement joins TRBV21-1 to TRBJ2-7; the tabulated D call, TRBD1, remains unverified against the DNA. TRBV21-1 is assigned pseudogene status. The CDR3 has 14 residues.

This chain joins TRBV3-1 and TRBJ2-5; the D gene is possibly TRBD2 (5 bases). The length of the CDR3 is 15 residues. V lost 8 bases and J lost 3, with 19 bases in between. Germline V CDR1 and CDR2: LGHDT, YNNKEL (reference sequence). CDR3 protein: CASAGGLLREETQYF. CDR3 nucleotide sequence: TGTGCCAGCGCCGGCGGACTGCTAAGAGAAGAGACCCAGTACTTC.

There are many counts of this clonotype. The rearrangement uses TRBV2 and TRBJ1-1; 7 nucleotides match TRBD1. Losses at the gene ends were 6 bases for V and 2 bases for J; bases not matched to a gene: 3. The CDR3 consists of 13 residues. Germline lookup yields CDR1 SNHLY and CDR2 FYNNEI. CDR3 bases: TGTGCCAGCAGCGGGGACAGCAACACTGAAGCTTTCTTT. It codes for CASSGDSNTEAFF. The full variable domain, rest sourced from reference TRBV2 and TRBJ1-1, is EPEVTQTPSHQVTQMGQEVILRCVPISNHLYFYWYRQILGQKVEFLVSFYNNEISEKSEIFDDQFSVERPDGSNFTLKIRSTKLEDSAMYFCASSGDSNTEAFFGQGTRLTVV.

This clonotype was found many times. This chain joins TRBV6-6 and TRBJ2-1; D not certain. Germline V CDR1 and CDR2: MNHNY, SVGAGI (reference sequence). The CDR3 spans 14 residues. Between the trimmed V and J ends, which lost 3 bases and 2 bases, there was a span of 8 bases. The CDR3 region has the DNA TGTGCCAGCAGTTATTCTAGGACCTACAATGAGCAGTTCTTC. Amino acids: CASSYSRTYNEQFF.

This clonotype came up many times. V gene TRBV19 combines with J gene TRBJ1-5, with D unresolved. The CDR3 is made up of 13 amino acids. V dropped 3 bases and J dropped 3 bases, with 6 bases sitting between them. Per germline, CDR1 LNHDA and CDR2 SQIVND (reference sequence). CDR3 sequence (DNA): TGTGCCAGTAGTATGATTCCCAATCAGCCCCAGCATTTT. Residues: CASSMIPNQPQHF.

This clonotype was seen many times. The chain couples TRBV6-2 or TRBV6-3 to TRBJ1-1; D gene uncertain. Germline CDR1 is MNHEY and CDR2 is SVGEGT. This CDR3 contains 11 residues. The ends were cut back, 6 bases at V and 9 bases at J, with 11 bases in the middle. As DNA, the CDR3 is TGTGCCAGCAGGGTTGGACGGAAAGCTTTCTTT. Its translation is CASRVGRKAFF.